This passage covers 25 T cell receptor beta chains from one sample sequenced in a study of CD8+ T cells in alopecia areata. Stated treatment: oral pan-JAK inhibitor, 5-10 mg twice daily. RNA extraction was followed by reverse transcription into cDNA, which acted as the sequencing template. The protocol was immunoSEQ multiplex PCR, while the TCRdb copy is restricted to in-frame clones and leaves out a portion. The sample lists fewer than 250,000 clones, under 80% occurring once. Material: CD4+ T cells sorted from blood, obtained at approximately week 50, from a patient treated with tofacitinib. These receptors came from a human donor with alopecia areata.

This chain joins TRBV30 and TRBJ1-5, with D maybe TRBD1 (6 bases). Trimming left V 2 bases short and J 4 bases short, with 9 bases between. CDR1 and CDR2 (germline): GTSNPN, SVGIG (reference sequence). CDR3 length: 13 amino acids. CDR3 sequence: CAWSPTGNQPQHF. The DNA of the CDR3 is TGTGCCTGGAGTCCTACAGGGAATCAGCCCCAGCATTTT. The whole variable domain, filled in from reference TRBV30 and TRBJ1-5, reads SQTIHQWPATLVQPVGSPLSLECTVEGTSNPNLYWYRQAAGRGLQLLFYSVGIGQISSEVPQNLSASRPQDRQFILSSKKLLLSDSGFYLCAWSPTGNQPQHFGDGTRLSIL.

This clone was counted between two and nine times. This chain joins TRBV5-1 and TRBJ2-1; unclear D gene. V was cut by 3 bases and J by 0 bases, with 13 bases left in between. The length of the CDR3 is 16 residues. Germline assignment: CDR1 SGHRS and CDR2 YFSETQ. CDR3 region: CASSSQPGSSYNEQFF. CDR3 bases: TGCGCCAGCAGCTCCCAGCCTGGAAGCTCCTACAATGAGCAGTTCTTC.

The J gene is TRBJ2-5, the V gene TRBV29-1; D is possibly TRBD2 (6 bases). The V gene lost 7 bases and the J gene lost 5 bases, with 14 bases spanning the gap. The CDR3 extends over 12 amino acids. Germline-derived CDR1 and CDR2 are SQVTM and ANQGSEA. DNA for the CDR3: TGCAGCGGAGCCTATGGAGGGGAGACCCAGTACTTC. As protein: CSGAYGGETQYF.

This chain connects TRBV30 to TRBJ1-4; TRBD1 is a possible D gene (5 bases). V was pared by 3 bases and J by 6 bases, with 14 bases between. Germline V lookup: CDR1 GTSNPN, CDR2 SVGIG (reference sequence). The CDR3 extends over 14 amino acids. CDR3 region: CAWRTQGSHEKLFF. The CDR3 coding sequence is TGTGCCTGGAGGACTCAGGGTAGTCATGAAAAACTGTTTTTT.

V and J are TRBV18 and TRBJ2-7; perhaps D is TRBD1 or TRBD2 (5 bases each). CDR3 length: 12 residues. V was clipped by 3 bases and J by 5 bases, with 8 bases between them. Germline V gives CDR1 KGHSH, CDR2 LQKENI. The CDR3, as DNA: TGTGCCAGCTCACCCGGGGCGGACGAGCAGTACTTC. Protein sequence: CASSPGADEQYF.

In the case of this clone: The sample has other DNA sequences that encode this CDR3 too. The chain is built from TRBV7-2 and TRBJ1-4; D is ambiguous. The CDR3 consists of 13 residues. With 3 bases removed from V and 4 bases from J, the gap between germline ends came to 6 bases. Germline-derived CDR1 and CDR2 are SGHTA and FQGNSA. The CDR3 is CASSFSLNEKLFF. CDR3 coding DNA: TGTGCCAGCAGCTTTTCACTTAATGAAAAACTGTTTTTT.

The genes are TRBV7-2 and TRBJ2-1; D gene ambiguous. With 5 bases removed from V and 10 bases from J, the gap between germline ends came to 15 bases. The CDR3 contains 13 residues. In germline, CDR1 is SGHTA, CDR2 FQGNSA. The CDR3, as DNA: TGTGCCAGCAGCCCGCAACCTGGTGGGGAGCAGTTCTTC. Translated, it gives CASSPQPGGEQFF. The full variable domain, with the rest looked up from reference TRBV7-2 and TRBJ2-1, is GAGVSQSPSNKVTEKGKDVELRCDPISGHTALYWYRQSLGQGLEFLIYFQGNSAPDKSGLPSDRFSAERTGGSVSTLTIQRTQQEDSAVYLCASSPQPGGEQFFGPGTRLTVL.

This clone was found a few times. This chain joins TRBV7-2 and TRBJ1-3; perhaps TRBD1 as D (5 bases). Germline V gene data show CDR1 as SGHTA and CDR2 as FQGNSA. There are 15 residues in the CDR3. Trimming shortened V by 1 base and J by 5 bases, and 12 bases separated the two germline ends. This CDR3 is CASSLDLGTRNTIYF. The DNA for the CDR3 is TGTGCCAGCAGCTTAGATTTGGGGACTCGAAACACCATATATTTT. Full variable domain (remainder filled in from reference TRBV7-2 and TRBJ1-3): GAGVSQSPSNKVTEKGKDVELRCDPISGHTALYWYRQSLGQGLEFLIYFQGNSAPDKSGLPSDRFSAERTGGSVSTLTIQRTQQEDSAVYLCASSLDLGTRNTIYFGEGSWLTVV.

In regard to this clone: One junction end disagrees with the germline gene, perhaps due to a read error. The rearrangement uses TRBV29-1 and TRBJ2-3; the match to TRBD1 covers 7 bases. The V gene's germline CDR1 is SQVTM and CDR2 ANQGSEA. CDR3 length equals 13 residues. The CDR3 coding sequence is TGCAGCGTTGGACAGGGTGTCGCAGATATGCAGTATTTT. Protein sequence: CSVGQGVADMQYF.

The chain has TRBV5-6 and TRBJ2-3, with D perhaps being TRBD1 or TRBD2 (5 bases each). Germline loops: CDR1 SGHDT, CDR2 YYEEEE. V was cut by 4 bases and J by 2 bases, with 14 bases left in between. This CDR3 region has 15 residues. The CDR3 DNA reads TGTGCCAGCAGCAAGGGACGTAGTATCACAGATACGCAGTATTTT. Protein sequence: CASSKGRSITDTQYF.

Here the CDR3 reads CASIRQGAYEQYF. DNA for the CDR3: TGTGCCAGCATAAGACAGGGGGCCTACGAGCAGTACTTC. This chain uses TRBV2 with TRBJ2-7; TRBD1 matches at 9 bases. This CDR3 comprises 13 residues. V shed 7 bases and J 2 bases; nucleotides not matched to a gene: 3. The V gene's germline CDR1 is SNHLY and CDR2 FYNNEI.

The CDR3 loop reads CSVEGQGIGGYTF. DNA for the CDR3: TGCAGCGTTGAAGGACAGGGAATTGGGGGCTACACCTTC. This chain links TRBV29-1 with TRBJ1-2; 7 nucleotides match TRBD1. With 1 base clipped from V and 8 bases from J, the junction kept 7 bases outside the gene matches. Germline assignment: CDR1 SQVTM and CDR2 ANQGSEA. The CDR3 has 13 residues. Combining the CDR3 with reference TRBV29-1 and TRBJ1-2 gives the whole variable domain SAVISQKPSRDICQRGTSLTIQCQVDSQVTMMFWYRQQPGQSLTLIATANQGSEATYESGFVIDKFPISRPNLTFSTLTVSNMSPEDSSIYLCSVEGQGIGGYTFGSGTRLTVV.

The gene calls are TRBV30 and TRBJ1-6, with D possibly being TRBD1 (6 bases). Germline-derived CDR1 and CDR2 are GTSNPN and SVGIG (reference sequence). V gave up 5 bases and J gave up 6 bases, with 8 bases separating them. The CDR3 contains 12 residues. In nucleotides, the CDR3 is TGTGCCTGGTGCAGGGGTAATTCACCCCTCCACTTT. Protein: CAWCRGNSPLHF.

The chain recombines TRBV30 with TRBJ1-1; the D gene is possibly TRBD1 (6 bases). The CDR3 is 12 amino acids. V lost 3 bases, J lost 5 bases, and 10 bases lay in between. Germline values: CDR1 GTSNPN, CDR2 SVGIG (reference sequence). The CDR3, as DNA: TGTGCCTGGAGAGGGGGTGGGACTGAAGCTTTCTTT. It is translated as CAWRGGGTEAFF.

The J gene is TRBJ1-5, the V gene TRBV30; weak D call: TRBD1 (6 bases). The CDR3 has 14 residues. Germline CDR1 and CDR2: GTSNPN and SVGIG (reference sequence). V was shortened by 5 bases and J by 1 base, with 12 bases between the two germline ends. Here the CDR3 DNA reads TGTGCCTGGGGCACAGGGATCAGCAATCAGCCCCAGCATTTT. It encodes CAWGTGISNQPQHF.

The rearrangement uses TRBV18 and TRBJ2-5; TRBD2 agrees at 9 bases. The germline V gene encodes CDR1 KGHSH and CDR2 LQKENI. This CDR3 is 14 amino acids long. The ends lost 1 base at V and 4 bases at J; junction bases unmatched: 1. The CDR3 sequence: CASSPRAGGETQYF. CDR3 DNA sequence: TGTGCCAGCTCACCACGAGCGGGGGGAGAGACCCAGTACTTC. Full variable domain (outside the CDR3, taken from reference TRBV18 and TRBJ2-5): NAGVMQNPRHLVRRRGQEARLRCSPMKGHSHVYWYRQLPEEGLKFMVYLQKENIIDESGMPKERFSAEFPKEGPSILRIQQVVRGDSAAYFCASSPRAGGETQYFGPGTRLLVL.

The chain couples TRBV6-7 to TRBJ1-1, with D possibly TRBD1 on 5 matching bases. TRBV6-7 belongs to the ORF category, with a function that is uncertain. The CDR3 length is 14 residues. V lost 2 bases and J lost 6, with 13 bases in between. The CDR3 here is CASSYEEPGAEAFF. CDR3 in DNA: TGTGCCAGCAGTTACGAAGAGCCGGGGGCTGAAGCTTTCTTT.

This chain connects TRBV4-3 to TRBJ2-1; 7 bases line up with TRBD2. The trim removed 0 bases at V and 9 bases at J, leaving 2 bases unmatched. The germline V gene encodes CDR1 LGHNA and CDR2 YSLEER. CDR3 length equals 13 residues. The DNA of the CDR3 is TGCGCCAGCAGCCAAGACGGGAGGAGTGAGCAGTTCTTC. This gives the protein CASSQDGRSEQFF.

CDR3 coding DNA: TGTGCCAGCAGTGAAGAGGCCAGGGCCTATGGCTACACCTTC. Its protein is CASSEEARAYGYTF. This sequence joins TRBV2 and TRBJ1-2; a possible D gene is TRBD1 (5 bases). In germline, CDR1 is SNHLY, CDR2 FYNNEI. Trimming shortened V by 1 base and J by 4 bases, and 10 bases separated the two germline ends. This CDR3 is 14 amino acids long.

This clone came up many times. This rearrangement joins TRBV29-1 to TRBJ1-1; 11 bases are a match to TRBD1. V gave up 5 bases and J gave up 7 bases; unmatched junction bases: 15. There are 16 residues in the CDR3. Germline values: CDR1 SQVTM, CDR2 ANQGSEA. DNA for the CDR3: TGCAGCGTTCAAACGGACAGGGGGCGTCAAGGTCGTGAAGCTTTCTTT. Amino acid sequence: CSVQTDRGRQGREAFF.

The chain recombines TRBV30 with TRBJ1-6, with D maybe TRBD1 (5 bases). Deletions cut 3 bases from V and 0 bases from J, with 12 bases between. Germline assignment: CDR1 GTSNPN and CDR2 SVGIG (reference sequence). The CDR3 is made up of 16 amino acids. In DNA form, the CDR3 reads TGTGCCTGGAGCCTAGGGGCGAGCTCCTATAATTCACCCCTCCACTTT. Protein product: CAWSLGASSYNSPLHF.

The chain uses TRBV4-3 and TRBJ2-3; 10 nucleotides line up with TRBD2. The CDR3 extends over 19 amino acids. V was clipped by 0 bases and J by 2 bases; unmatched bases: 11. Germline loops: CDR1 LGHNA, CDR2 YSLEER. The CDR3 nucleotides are TGCGCCAGCAGCCAAGAGGTACCTAGCGGGGGCCCAACCACAGATACGCAGTATTTT. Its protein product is CASSQEVPSGGPTTDTQYF.

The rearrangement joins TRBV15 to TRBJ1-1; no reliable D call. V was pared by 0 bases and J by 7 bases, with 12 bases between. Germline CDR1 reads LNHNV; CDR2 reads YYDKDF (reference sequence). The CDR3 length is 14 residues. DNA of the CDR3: TGTGCCACCAGCAGAGATGGAGTGTTGGGTGAAGCTTTCTTT. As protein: CATSRDGVLGEAFF.

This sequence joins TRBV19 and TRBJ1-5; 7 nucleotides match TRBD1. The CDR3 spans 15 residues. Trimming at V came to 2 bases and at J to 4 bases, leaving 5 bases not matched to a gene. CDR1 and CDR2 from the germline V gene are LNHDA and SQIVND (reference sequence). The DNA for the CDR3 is TGTGCCAGTAGTATACGACAGGGTTTAAATCAGCCCCAGCATTTT. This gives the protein CASSIRQGLNQPQHF.

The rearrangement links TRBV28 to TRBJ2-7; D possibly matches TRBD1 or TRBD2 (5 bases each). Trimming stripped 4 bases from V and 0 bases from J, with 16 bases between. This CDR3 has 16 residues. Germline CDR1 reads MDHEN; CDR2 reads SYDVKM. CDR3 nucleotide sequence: TGTGCCAGCAGTTCCCCCCTTAGGGGACCCTCCTACGAGCAGTACTTC. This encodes CASSSPLRGPSYEQYF.